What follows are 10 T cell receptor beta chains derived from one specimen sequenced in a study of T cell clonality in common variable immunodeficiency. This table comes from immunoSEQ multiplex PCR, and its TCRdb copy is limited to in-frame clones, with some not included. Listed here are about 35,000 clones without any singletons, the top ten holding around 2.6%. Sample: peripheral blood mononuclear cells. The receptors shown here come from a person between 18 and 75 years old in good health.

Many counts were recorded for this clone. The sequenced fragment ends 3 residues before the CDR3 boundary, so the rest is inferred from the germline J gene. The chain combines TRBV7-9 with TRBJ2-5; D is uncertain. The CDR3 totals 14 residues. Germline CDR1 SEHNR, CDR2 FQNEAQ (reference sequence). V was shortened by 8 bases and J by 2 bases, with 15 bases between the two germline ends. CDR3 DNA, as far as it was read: TGTGCCAGCGTATCGGCGGCCGTACAAGAGACC. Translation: CASVSAAVQET. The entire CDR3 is CASVSAAVQETQYF. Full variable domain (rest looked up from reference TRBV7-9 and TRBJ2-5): DTGVSQNPRHKITKRGQNVTFRCDPISEHNRLYWYRQTLGQGPEFLTYFQNEAQLEKSRLLSDRFSAERPKGSFSTLEIQRTEQGDSAMYLCASVSAAVQETQYFGPGTRLLVL.

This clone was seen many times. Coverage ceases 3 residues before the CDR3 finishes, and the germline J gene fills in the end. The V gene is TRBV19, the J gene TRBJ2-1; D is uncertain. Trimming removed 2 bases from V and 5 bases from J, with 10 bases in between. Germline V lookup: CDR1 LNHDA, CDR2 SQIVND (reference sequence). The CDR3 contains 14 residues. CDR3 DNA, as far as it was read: TGTGCCAGTAGTATATCACAGCTAAACAATGAG. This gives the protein CASSISQLNNE. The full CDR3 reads CASSISQLNNEQFF.

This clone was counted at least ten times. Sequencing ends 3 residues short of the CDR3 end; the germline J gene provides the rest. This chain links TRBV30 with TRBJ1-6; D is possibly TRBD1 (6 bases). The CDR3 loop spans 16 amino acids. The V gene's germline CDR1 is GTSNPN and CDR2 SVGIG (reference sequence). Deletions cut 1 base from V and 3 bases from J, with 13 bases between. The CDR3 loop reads CAWSAPDSLYNSPLHF. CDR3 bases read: TGTGCCTGGAGTGCCCCGGACAGTCTCTATAATTCACCC.

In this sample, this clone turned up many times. CDR3 DNA, as far as it was read: TGCGCCAGCAGCTTGTCTTGGGACAGGGGATTAGAA. Protein: CASSLSWDRGLE. The CDR3, in full, reads CASSLSWDRGLEAFF. The genes are TRBV5-1 and TRBJ1-1; 10 positions agree with TRBD1. The read finishes 3 residues shy of the CDR3 end, and the germline J gene is used to complete it. Germline V gene sequence: CDR1 SGHRS, CDR2 YFSETQ. The CDR3 is 15 amino acids.

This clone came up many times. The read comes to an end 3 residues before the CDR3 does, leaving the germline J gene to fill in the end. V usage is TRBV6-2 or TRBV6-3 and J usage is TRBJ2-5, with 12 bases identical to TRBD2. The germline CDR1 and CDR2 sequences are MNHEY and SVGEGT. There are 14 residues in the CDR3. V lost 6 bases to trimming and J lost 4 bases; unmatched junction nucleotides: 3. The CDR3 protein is CASRLTSGGETQYF. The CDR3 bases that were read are TGTGCCAGCAGGCTGACTAGCGGGGGAGAGACC.

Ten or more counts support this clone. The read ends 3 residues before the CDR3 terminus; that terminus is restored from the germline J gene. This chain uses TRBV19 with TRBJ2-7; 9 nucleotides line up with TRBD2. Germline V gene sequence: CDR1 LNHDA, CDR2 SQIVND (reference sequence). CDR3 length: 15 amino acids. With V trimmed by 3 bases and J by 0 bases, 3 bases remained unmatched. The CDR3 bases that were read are TGTGCCAGTAGTATTATTAGCGGGAGCTCCTACGAG. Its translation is CASSIISGSSYE. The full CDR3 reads CASSIISGSSYEQYF.

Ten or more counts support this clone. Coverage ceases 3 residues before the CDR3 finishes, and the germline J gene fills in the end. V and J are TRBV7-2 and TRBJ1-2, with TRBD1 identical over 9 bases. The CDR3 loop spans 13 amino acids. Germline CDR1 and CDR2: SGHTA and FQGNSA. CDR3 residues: CASTTDRGKGYTF. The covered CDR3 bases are TGTGCCAGCACGACCGACAGGGGGAAGGGC.

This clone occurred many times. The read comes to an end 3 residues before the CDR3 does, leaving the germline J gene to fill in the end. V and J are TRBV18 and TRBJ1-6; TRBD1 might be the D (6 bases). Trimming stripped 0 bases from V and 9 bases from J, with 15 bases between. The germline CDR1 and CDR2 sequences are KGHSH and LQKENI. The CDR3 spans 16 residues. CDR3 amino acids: CASSPPGRQGSSPLHF. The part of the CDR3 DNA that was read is TGTGCCAGCTCACCACCAGGTCGCCAGGGGAGTTCACCC.

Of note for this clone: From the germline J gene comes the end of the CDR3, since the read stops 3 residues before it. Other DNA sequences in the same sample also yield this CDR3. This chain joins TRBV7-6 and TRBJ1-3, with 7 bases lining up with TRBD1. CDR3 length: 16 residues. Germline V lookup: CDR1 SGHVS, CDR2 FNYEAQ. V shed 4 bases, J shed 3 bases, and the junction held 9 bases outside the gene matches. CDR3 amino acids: CASSSLGGMGGNTIYF. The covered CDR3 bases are TGTGCCAGCAGCTCCCTAGGGGGCATGGGTGGAAACACC.

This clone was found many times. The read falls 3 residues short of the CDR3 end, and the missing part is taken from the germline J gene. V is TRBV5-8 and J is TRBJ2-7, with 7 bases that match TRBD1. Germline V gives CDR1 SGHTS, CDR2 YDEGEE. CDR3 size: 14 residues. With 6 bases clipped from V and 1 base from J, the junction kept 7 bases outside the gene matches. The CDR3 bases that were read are TGTGCCAGCAATAGGGGGCCGGAATCCTACGAG. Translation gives CASNRGPESYE. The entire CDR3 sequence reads CASNRGPESYEQYF.